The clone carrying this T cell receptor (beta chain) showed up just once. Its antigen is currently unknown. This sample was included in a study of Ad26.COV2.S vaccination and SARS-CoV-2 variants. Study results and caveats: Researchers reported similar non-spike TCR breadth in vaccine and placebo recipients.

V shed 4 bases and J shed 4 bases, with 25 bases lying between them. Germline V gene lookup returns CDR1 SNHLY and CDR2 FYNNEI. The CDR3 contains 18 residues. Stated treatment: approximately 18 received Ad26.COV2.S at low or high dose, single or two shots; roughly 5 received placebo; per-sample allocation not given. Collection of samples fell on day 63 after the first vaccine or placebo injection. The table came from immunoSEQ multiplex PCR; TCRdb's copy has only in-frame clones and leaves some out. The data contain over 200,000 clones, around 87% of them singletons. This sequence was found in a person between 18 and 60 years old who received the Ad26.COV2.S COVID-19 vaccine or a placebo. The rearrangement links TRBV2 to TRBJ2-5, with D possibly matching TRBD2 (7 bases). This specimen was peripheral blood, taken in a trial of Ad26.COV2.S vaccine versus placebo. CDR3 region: CASSVERDIGGAGETQYF. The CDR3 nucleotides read TGTGCCAGCAGTGTTGAGAGGGATATAGGGGGGGCAGGAGAGACCCAGTACTTC.